The 3 T cell receptor beta chains given below trace back to one sample, sequenced in a study of T cells in Graves' hyperthyroidism and ophthalmopathy. Amplification of TCR beta CDR3 regions used RNA as the template. The primer set for the first-round RT-PCR of the TCR CDR3 was HTBI. Each CDR3 protein is one row after TCRdb ran MiXCR on the multiplex PCR reads. The sample gives roughly 180,000 distinct CDR3 sequences, about a sixth of which show up once; roughly 29% is in the top ten. Sample: blood. Source of these receptors: a woman in her forties or fifties with Graves' hyperthyroidism.

This clonotype was seen many times. The CDR3 DNA reads as TGCAGTGCGATCATCACGACAGGGGTCGATGGCTACACCTTC. Its translation: CSAIITTGVDGYTF. The chain links TRBV20-1 to TRBJ1-2; 8 bases agree with TRBD1. Per the germline V gene, CDR1 is DFQATT and CDR2 is SNEGSKA (reference sequence). Losses at the gene ends were 6 bases for V and 6 bases for J; bases not matched to a gene: 12. This CDR3 region has 14 residues.

The table lists this clonotype with many counts. CDR3 coding DNA: TGTGCCAGCAGTCGAACAGGGAAGACTGAAGCTTTCTTT. Translating it yields CASSRTGKTEAFF. This chain joins TRBV6-1 and TRBJ1-1, with D possibly TRBD1 on 6 matching bases. V dropped 5 bases and J dropped 5 bases, with 12 bases sitting between them. This CDR3 comprises 13 residues. CDR1 and CDR2 (germline): MNHNS, SASEGT.

The rearrangement uses TRBV19 and TRBJ2-3; no clear D. The germline V gene has CDR1 LNHDA and CDR2 SQIVND (reference sequence). The CDR3 has 14 amino acids. The ends were cut back, 4 bases at V and 2 bases at J, with 10 bases in the middle. The CDR3: CASSTERDTDTQYF. CDR3 DNA: TGTGCCAGTAGTACCGAACGTGACACAGATACGCAGTATTTT.